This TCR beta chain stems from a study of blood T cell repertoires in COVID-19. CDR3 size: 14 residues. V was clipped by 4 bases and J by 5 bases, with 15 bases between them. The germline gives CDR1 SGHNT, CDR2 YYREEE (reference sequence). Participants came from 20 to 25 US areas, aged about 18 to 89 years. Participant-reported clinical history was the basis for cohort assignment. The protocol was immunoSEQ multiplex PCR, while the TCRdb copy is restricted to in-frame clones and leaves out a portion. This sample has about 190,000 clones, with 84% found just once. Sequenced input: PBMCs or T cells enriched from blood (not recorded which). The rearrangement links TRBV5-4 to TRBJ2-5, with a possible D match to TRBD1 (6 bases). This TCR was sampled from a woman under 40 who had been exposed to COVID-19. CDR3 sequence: CASSNRDIGETQYF. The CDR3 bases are TGTGCCAGCAGCAACCGGGACATCGGGGAGACCCAGTACTTC.